These T cell receptor beta chains were read from a single sample in a study of blood T cell repertoires in COVID-19. The assay was immunoSEQ multiplex PCR, and TCRdb's table has in-frame clones only and misses some. In the table there are 250,000 to 350,000 clones, about 80% of which are singletons. The specimen sequenced was peripheral blood. All receptors come from a person aged 65 to 79 with COVID-19, enrolled during active disease. Each CDR3 is given with its conserved first and last residue. A D gene is named only where the DNA matches it firmly. Clone size appears in some rows only: once, few, many, or a class for an expanded clone.

CDR3,DNA,V,J,D,size
CASTNPGQGNTEAFF,TGTGCCAGCACAAACCCGGGACAGGGGAACACTGAAGCTTTCTTT,TRBV28,TRBJ1-1,TRBD1,.
CASSRQPGNLYEQYF,TGTGCCAGCAGCCGGCAGCCAGGGAATCTCTACGAGCAGTACTTC,TRBV7-8,TRBJ2-7,.,.
CATSRPGELAGTQYF,TGTGCCACCAGCAGACCAGGAGAGTTGGCGGGGACCCAGTACTTC,TRBV15,TRBJ2-5,.,.
CASSSGFYGYTF,TGTGCCAGCAGTTCAGGGTTCTATGGCTACACCTTC,TRBV28,TRBJ1-2,.,once
CASSYNGGGGFYEQYF,TGTGCCAGCAGTTACAATGGTGGCGGGGGGTTCTACGAGCAGTACTTC,TRBV6-5,TRBJ2-7,TRBD2,.
CSVGASGEGYTF,TGCAGCGTTGGGGCCTCAGGGGAAGGCTACACCTTC,TRBV29-1,TRBJ1-2,.,.
CATSPLPSANTGELFF,TGTGCCACCAGCCCCCTGCCGAGCGCGAACACCGGGGAGCTGTTTTTT,TRBV15,TRBJ2-2,.,.
CAWTRGGFGNTIYF,TGTGCCTGGACAAGGGGCGGCTTCGGAAACACCATATATTTT,TRBV30,TRBJ1-3,.,.
CASTPTSAPYNEQFF,TGTGCCAGCACCCCAACTAGCGCTCCCTACAATGAGCAGTTCTTC,TRBV25-1,TRBJ2-1,TRBD2,.
CASSELAGGYNEQFF,TGTGCCAGCAGTGAACTCGCGGGAGGGTACAATGAGCAGTTCTTC,TRBV6-1,TRBJ2-1,TRBD2,few
CASSPRDRGSTNEKLFF,TGTGCCAGCAGCCCCAGGGACAGGGGGTCAACTAATGAAAAACTGTTTTTT,TRBV3-1/TRBV3-2,TRBJ1-4,TRBD1,once
CASSFWAGRGGIYGYTF,TGTGCCAGCAGTTTCTGGGCAGGACGTGGGGGGATCTATGGCTACACCTTC,TRBV27,TRBJ1-2,.,.
CASSQGTGDRSNQPQHF,TGTGCCAGCAGCCAAGGGACAGGGGATCGAAGCAATCAGCCCCAGCATTTT,TRBV4-2,TRBJ1-5,TRBD1,.
CASTGSPVETQYF,TGTGCCAGCACCGGGAGCCCAGTAGAGACCCAGTACTTC,TRBV2,TRBJ2-5,.,.
CASSPWDIGAGELFF,TGTGCCAGCAGTCCATGGGACATAGGTGCCGGGGAGCTGTTTTTT,TRBV6-5,TRBJ2-2,.,few
CASSPQGNTIYF,TGTGCCAGCAGCCCTCAGGGGAACACCATATATTTT,TRBV7-9,TRBJ1-3,.,.
CASTREGEQYF,TGTGCCAGCACCAGGGAAGGCGAGCAGTACTTC,TRBV6-5,TRBJ2-7,.,.
CASSITQGAVAEAFF,TGTGCCAGCAGCATCACACAGGGGGCGGTAGCTGAAGCTTTCTTT,TRBV11-2,TRBJ1-1,TRBD1,.
CASSQERDTYQPQHF,TGCGCCAGCAGCCAAGAGAGGGACACATATCAGCCCCAGCATTTT,TRBV4-3,TRBJ1-5,.,.
CASRGGNYGYTF,TGTGCCAGCAGGGGGGGTAACTATGGCTACACCTTC,TRBV12-3/TRBV12-4,TRBJ1-2,.,.
CASSRPGGSVYEQYF,TGCGCCAGCAGCCGACCGGGCGGGAGCGTCTACGAGCAGTACTTC,TRBV4-1,TRBJ2-7,TRBD2,.
CSVRGLAGNNEQFF,TGCAGCGTACGCGGACTAGCGGGAAACAATGAGCAGTTCTTC,TRBV29-1,TRBJ2-1,TRBD2,.
CASSFAGGGDEQYF,TGTGCCAGCAGCTTTGCAGGGGGCGGCGACGAGCAGTACTTC,TRBV7-9,TRBJ2-7,TRBD1,.
CSVGITGFYTF,TGCAGCGTTGGGATTACAGGGTTCTACACCTTC,TRBV29-1,TRBJ1-2,.,.
CASTKDRTSYNEQFF,TGTGCCAGCACCAAGGACAGGACCTCCTACAATGAGCAGTTCTTC,TRBV6-5,TRBJ2-1,TRBD1,.
CASRIAGVGYNEQFF,TGTGCCAGCAGAATAGCGGGAGTCGGCTACAATGAGCAGTTCTTC,TRBV6-5,TRBJ2-1,TRBD2,.
CAISEPTGGEQFF,TGTGCCATCAGTGAGCCGACAGGGGGTGAGCAGTTCTTC,TRBV10-3,TRBJ2-1,TRBD1,.
CASNPAMRETQYF,TGTGCCAGCAACCCCGCTATGCGGGAGACCCAGTACTTC,TRBV28,TRBJ2-5,.,.
CASSYYEGVSLSPLHF,TGTGCCAGCAGTTACTATGAAGGGGTTAGCTTGTCACCCCTCCACTTT,TRBV6-5,TRBJ1-6,.,once
CASSLTSEETQYF,TGTGCCAGCTCACTAACTAGTGAAGAGACCCAGTACTTC,TRBV18,TRBJ2-5,.,few
CASSLLRDSTAYEQYF,TGTGCCAGCAGTTTGCTCCGGGATTCAACCGCCTACGAGCAGTACTTC,TRBV27,TRBJ2-7,.,.
CSVEDPRGPNSGNTIYF,TGCAGCGTTGAAGATCCAAGGGGTCCTAACTCTGGAAACACCATATATTTT,TRBV29-1,TRBJ1-3,.,few
CSVEDPGQGGYTF,TGCAGCGTTGAAGATCCGGGACAGGGGGGCTACACCTTC,TRBV29-1,TRBJ1-2,TRBD1,.
CASIQARGNEQYF,TGTGCCAGTATACAGGCCCGGGGGAACGAGCAGTACTTC,TRBV25-1,TRBJ2-7,.,.
CASSVSGARNTGELFF,TGTGCCAGCAGCGTCAGTGGAGCCAGGAACACCGGGGAGCTGTTTTTT,TRBV9,TRBJ2-2,.,.
CASSLGAAARGPQHF,TGTGCCAGCAGCTTAGGAGCGGCAGCCCGAGGGCCCCAGCATTTT,TRBV7-9,TRBJ1-5,.,.
CASSQGPLGLSPLHF,TGTGCCAGCAGCCAGGGTCCCCTGGGGTTATCACCCCTCCACTTT,TRBV11-2,TRBJ1-6,.,.
CASSGGGGNQPQHF,TGTGCCAGCAGCGGGGGAGGGGGCAATCAGCCCCAGCATTTT,TRBV9,TRBJ1-5,.,.
CASSDLDTQYF,TGCGCCAGCAGTGATCTAGATACGCAGTATTTT,TRBV10-2,TRBJ2-3,.,.
CAWSKPTGATEAFF,TGTGCCTGGAGTAAACCGACAGGGGCCACTGAAGCTTTCTTT,TRBV30,TRBJ1-1,TRBD1,.
CASSDPGLADTGELFF,TGTGCCAGTAGTGATCCGGGACTAGCGGACACCGGGGAGCTGTTTTTT,TRBV19,TRBJ2-2,TRBD2,.
CASSTQTGIYEQYF,TGTGCCAGCAGCACACAGACAGGGATCTACGAGCAGTACTTC,TRBV7-9,TRBJ2-7,TRBD1,.
CAARFVSQTGELFF,TGTGCCGCCCGATTTGTAAGCCAAACCGGGGAGCTGTTTTTT,TRBV28,TRBJ2-2,.,.
CASSLGRLALGGELFF,TGTGCCAGCAGCTTAGGTCGACTAGCCTTGGGCGGGGAGCTGTTTTTT,TRBV7-2,TRBJ2-2,TRBD2,.
CSASATKNTEAFF,TGCAGTGCTAGTGCAACAAAGAACACTGAAGCTTTCTTT,TRBV20-1,TRBJ1-1,.,few
CASRPPGLARGEQYF,TGTGCCAGCAGACCACCGGGACTAGCAAGAGGGGAGCAGTACTTC,TRBV6-5,TRBJ2-7,TRBD2,.
CASSPRQGRGYGYTF,TGTGCCAGCAGTCCCAGACAGGGTAGAGGCTATGGCTACACCTTC,TRBV6-5,TRBJ1-2,TRBD1,.
CASSMAGNSREQYF,TGTGCCAGTAGTATGGCAGGGAACTCTAGAGAGCAGTACTTC,TRBV19,TRBJ2-7,.,few